The rows below give T cell receptor beta chains drawn from one sample of a study of T-cell memory formation after mild COVID-19. TCRdb ran MiXCR on the 5' RACE reads and lists one entry per CDR3 protein. The sample includes a few hundred thousand distinct CDR3 sequences, roughly 23% of them seen just once. Sequencing was done on a sample of PBMCs or a T cell subset sorted from them (not recorded which). The origin of the receptors is an adult woman who had mild COVID-19 (a few samples of this study predate the infection). Cell type and time point are not known. Both conserved end residues are part of each CDR3. Each record gives: J gene, clone size, V gene, D gene, CDR3 DNA, CDR3 protein. The D gene is left open where the match is weak. Clone size is not always given. Where it is, it says once, few, many or a class for expanded clones.

j_call: TRBJ1-1; clone_size: many; v_call: TRBV20-1; d_call: TRBD1; cdr3_nt: TGCAGTGCTAGAGAAACAGGGGACACTGAAGCTTTCTTT; cdr3_aa: CSARETGDTEAFF
j_call: TRBJ2-2; clone_size: few; v_call: TRBV20-1; d_call: TRBD1; cdr3_nt: TGCAGTGCTCCCTGGACAGGGGTAACCGGGGAGCTGTTTTTT; cdr3_aa: CSAPWTGVTGELFF
j_call: TRBJ2-7; clone_size: -; v_call: TRBV6-6; d_call: -; cdr3_nt: TGTGCCAGCAGTTACGCTCAGCCACACGAGCAGTACTTC; cdr3_aa: CASSYAQPHEQYF
j_call: TRBJ2-1; clone_size: few; v_call: TRBV11-3; d_call: -; cdr3_nt: TGTGCCAGCAGCTTAGAGTTTGAGAGCAATGAGCAGTTCTTC; cdr3_aa: CASSLEFESNEQFF
j_call: TRBJ1-6; clone_size: -; v_call: TRBV20-1; d_call: -; cdr3_nt: TGCAGTGCTAGGGCTTACGTTAGTATAGGTTCACCCCTCCACTTT; cdr3_aa: CSARAYVSIGSPLHF
j_call: TRBJ2-1; clone_size: few; v_call: TRBV7-2; d_call: -; cdr3_nt: TGTGCCAGTAGGCCCCAGCAATACAATGAGCAGTTCTTC; cdr3_aa: CASRPQQYNEQFF
j_call: TRBJ2-1; clone_size: few; v_call: TRBV7-2; d_call: -; cdr3_nt: TGTGCCAGCAGCTTATTGGGGGTTTCCTACAATGAGCAGTTCTTC; cdr3_aa: CASSLLGVSYNEQFF
j_call: TRBJ2-7; clone_size: -; v_call: TRBV12-3/TRBV12-4; d_call: -; cdr3_nt: TGTGCCAGCAGTTTACCGGGTCGAGCCTACGAGCAGTACTTC; cdr3_aa: CASSLPGRAYEQYF
j_call: TRBJ1-2; clone_size: -; v_call: TRBV3-1; d_call: -; cdr3_nt: TGTGCCAGCAGCCACGGGGACTATGGCTACACCTTC; cdr3_aa: CASSHGDYGYTF
j_call: TRBJ2-5; clone_size: once; v_call: TRBV6-6; d_call: TRBD1; cdr3_nt: TGTGCCAGCAGCCCGGGACAGGGGGCGTTCCAAGAGACCCAGTACTTC; cdr3_aa: CASSPGQGAFQETQYF
j_call: TRBJ1-2; clone_size: -; v_call: TRBV29-1; d_call: -; cdr3_nt: TGCAGCGTTGGACGGAACTATGGCTACACCTTC; cdr3_aa: CSVGRNYGYTF
j_call: TRBJ2-7; clone_size: few; v_call: TRBV20-1; d_call: TRBD1; cdr3_nt: TGCAGTGCCGCCCCCACAGGGGTCGGTTTCTACGAGCAGTACTTC; cdr3_aa: CSAAPTGVGFYEQYF
j_call: TRBJ2-5; clone_size: few; v_call: TRBV7-9; d_call: -; cdr3_nt: TGTGCCAGCAGCTTATTACAGGGTATCGAGACCCAGTACTTC; cdr3_aa: CASSLLQGIETQYF
j_call: TRBJ2-5; clone_size: many; v_call: TRBV29-1; d_call: -; cdr3_nt: TGCAGCGTTATCCGGACCGGCGGGGAGACCCAGTACTTC; cdr3_aa: CSVIRTGGETQYF
j_call: TRBJ2-3; clone_size: few; v_call: TRBV15; d_call: -; cdr3_nt: TGTGCCACCAGCAGAGGTCCGGGGGCGTACACAGATACGCAGTATTTT; cdr3_aa: CATSRGPGAYTDTQYF
j_call: TRBJ2-3; clone_size: -; v_call: TRBV7-9; d_call: -; cdr3_nt: TGTGCCAGCATCTTCTTGGCTAGCGGCACAGATACGCAGTATTTT; cdr3_aa: CASIFLASGTDTQYF
j_call: TRBJ1-2; clone_size: few; v_call: TRBV7-9; d_call: -; cdr3_nt: TGTGCCAGCAGCCCATCGCCGAACTATGGCTACACCTTC; cdr3_aa: CASSPSPNYGYTF
j_call: TRBJ2-3; clone_size: few; v_call: TRBV7-2; d_call: TRBD1; cdr3_nt: TGTGCCAGCAGCTCTCGTCAGGGGGTCGCAGATACGCAGTATTTT; cdr3_aa: CASSSRQGVADTQYF
j_call: TRBJ2-3; clone_size: -; v_call: TRBV12-3/TRBV12-4; d_call: -; cdr3_nt: TGTGCCAGCAGTCTCCTGCTAGCAAGGGGCACAGATACGCAGTATTTT; cdr3_aa: CASSLLLARGTDTQYF
j_call: TRBJ2-1; clone_size: few; v_call: TRBV6-2/TRBV6-3; d_call: TRBD2; cdr3_nt: TGTGCCAGCAGTTACTTGGGGACTAGCTCGATCAATGAGCAGTTCTTC; cdr3_aa: CASSYLGTSSINEQFF
j_call: TRBJ2-7; clone_size: -; v_call: TRBV20-1; d_call: TRBD2; cdr3_nt: TGCAGTGCTCTGAACAGGGGAGAAACTAGCGGGGGCCATTCCTACGAGCAGTACTTC; cdr3_aa: CSALNRGETSGGHSYEQYF
j_call: TRBJ2-5; clone_size: -; v_call: TRBV4-3; d_call: -; cdr3_nt: TGCGCCAGCAGCCCAAAAAGGGGACTCCAAGAGACCCAGTACTTC; cdr3_aa: CASSPKRGLQETQYF
j_call: TRBJ2-1; clone_size: -; v_call: TRBV7-9; d_call: TRBD1; cdr3_nt: TGTGCCAGCAGCCCGCGGACAGGGTACAATCATTTTGATGAGCAGTTCTTC; cdr3_aa: CASSPRTGYNHFDEQFF
j_call: TRBJ1-1; clone_size: -; v_call: TRBV7-9; d_call: -; cdr3_nt: TGTGCCATCCCGGGCCCTGAAGCTTTCTTT; cdr3_aa: CAIPGPEAFF
j_call: TRBJ2-6; clone_size: few; v_call: TRBV2; d_call: -; cdr3_nt: TGTGCCAGCAGTGCAGCAGGGGGGACTGGGGCCAACGTCCTGACTTTC; cdr3_aa: CASSAAGGTGANVLTF
j_call: TRBJ2-7; clone_size: few; v_call: TRBV3-1; d_call: TRBD1; cdr3_nt: TGTGCCAGCAGACGACAGGGTTCCTACGAGCAGTACTTC; cdr3_aa: CASRRQGSYEQYF
j_call: TRBJ1-1; clone_size: few; v_call: TRBV7-9; d_call: TRBD1; cdr3_nt: TGTGCCAGCAGCTCCGTAGGGGGCGTCACTGAAGCTTTCTTT; cdr3_aa: CASSSVGGVTEAFF
j_call: TRBJ2-7; clone_size: -; v_call: TRBV6-5; d_call: TRBD1; cdr3_nt: TGTGCCAGCAGTACATACAGGGGCAATCCCTCCTACGAGCAGTACTTC; cdr3_aa: CASSTYRGNPSYEQYF
j_call: TRBJ2-7; clone_size: -; v_call: TRBV2; d_call: -; cdr3_nt: TGTGCCAGCGGCAGGGAAAAACAGGTTACCTACGAGCAGTACTTC; cdr3_aa: CASGREKQVTYEQYF
j_call: TRBJ2-2; clone_size: -; v_call: TRBV14; d_call: -; cdr3_nt: TGTGCCAGCAGCCAAGTTGATAAAACCGGGGAGCTGTTTTTT; cdr3_aa: CASSQVDKTGELFF
j_call: TRBJ2-3; clone_size: -; v_call: TRBV3-1; d_call: -; cdr3_nt: TGTGCCAGCAGCCCCGACGATGGCACAGATACGCAGTATTTT; cdr3_aa: CASSPDDGTDTQYF
j_call: TRBJ2-7; clone_size: -; v_call: TRBV7-9; d_call: TRBD2; cdr3_nt: TGTGCCAGCGCCGGCGGGAGTAGGTACGAGCAGTACTTC; cdr3_aa: CASAGGSRYEQYF
j_call: TRBJ2-3; clone_size: many; v_call: TRBV5-1; d_call: -; cdr3_nt: TGCGCCAGCAGCTTGACTAGCACAGATACGCAGTATTTT; cdr3_aa: CASSLTSTDTQYF
j_call: TRBJ1-1; clone_size: few; v_call: TRBV2; d_call: -; cdr3_nt: TGTGCCAGCAGTGAAGAAGGCCGTAACACTGAAGCTTTCTTT; cdr3_aa: CASSEEGRNTEAFF
j_call: TRBJ1-1; clone_size: -; v_call: TRBV20-1; d_call: -; cdr3_nt: TGCAGGGTGGGACATGTGAACACTGAAGCTTTCTTT; cdr3_aa: CRVGHVNTEAFF
j_call: TRBJ2-7; clone_size: -; v_call: TRBV30; d_call: TRBD1; cdr3_nt: TGTGCCTTCGAGGGACAGAGCTCCCCCCTCGAGCAGTACTTC; cdr3_aa: CAFEGQSSPLEQYF
j_call: TRBJ2-5; clone_size: -; v_call: TRBV4-3; d_call: TRBD1; cdr3_nt: TGCGCCAGCAGCCAAGGCCGTCCGGGACAGGGGGATGAGGAGACCCAGTACTTC; cdr3_aa: CASSQGRPGQGDEETQYF
j_call: TRBJ1-3; clone_size: -; v_call: TRBV12-3/TRBV12-4; d_call: -; cdr3_nt: TGTGCCAGCACCCCGGCGGGGGGAAACACCATATATTTT; cdr3_aa: CASTPAGGNTIYF
j_call: TRBJ1-5; clone_size: few; v_call: TRBV5-5; d_call: -; cdr3_nt: TGTGCCAGCAGCGTTGGGGGGCAGGGGTTATTAACCCAGCATTTT; cdr3_aa: CASSVGGQGLLTQHF
j_call: TRBJ1-2; clone_size: -; v_call: TRBV15; d_call: -; cdr3_nt: TGTGCCACCAGCAGATTTGCCCTTCAGGGCGCTGGCTACACCTTC; cdr3_aa: CATSRFALQGAGYTF
j_call: TRBJ2-7; clone_size: -; v_call: TRBV7-4; d_call: TRBD1; cdr3_nt: TGTGCCAGCAGCTTACGCTTACAGGGGTCCTCCTACGAGCAGTACTTC; cdr3_aa: CASSLRLQGSSYEQYF